These 31 T cell receptor beta chains originate from one sample sequenced in a study of blood T cell repertoires in COVID-19. Profiled with immunoSEQ multiplex PCR; TCRdb holds only in-frame clones, not every one. The sample includes about 200,000 clones, approximately 85% of them seen just once. Sequencing input: peripheral blood. These receptors were collected from a human donor with active or convalescent COVID-19. The donor label of this sample is uncertain.

The chain joins TRBV7-2 to TRBJ1-5; D is perhaps TRBD1 (5 bases). The CDR3 spans 15 residues. CDR1 and CDR2 (germline): SGHTA, FQGNSA. Trimming left V 2 bases short and J 1 base short, with 9 bases between. The chain's CDR3 is CASSLRAGSNQPQHF. The CDR3 region has the DNA TGTGCCAGCAGCTTACGGGCAGGGAGCAATCAGCCCCAGCATTTT.

V and J are TRBV7-9 and TRBJ2-4, with D tentatively TRBD1 (5 bases). Trimming removed 4 bases at V and 0 bases at J, with 13 bases between. Germline V lookup: CDR1 SEHNR, CDR2 FQNEAQ (reference sequence). The CDR3 loop spans 16 amino acids. The CDR3 reads CASSSETALAKNIQYF. The CDR3 DNA sequence: TGTGCCAGCAGCTCTGAGACAGCTTTAGCCAAAAACATTCAGTACTTC.

The rearrangement uses TRBV30 and TRBJ1-5; D not resolved. CDR1 is GTSNPN, CDR2 SVGIG, per germline (reference sequence). The CDR3 contains 13 residues. V was cut by 0 bases and J by 4 bases, with 7 bases left in between. The CDR3 sequence: CAWSVSSNQPQHF. In DNA form, the CDR3 reads TGTGCCTGGAGTGTGTCCAGTAATCAGCCCCAGCATTTT.

The chain links TRBV4-2 to TRBJ2-7; the match to TRBD2 covers 7 bases. CDR3 length: 16 residues. Trimming at V came to 0 bases and at J to 5 bases, leaving 10 bases not matched to a gene. CDR1 is LGHNA, CDR2 YNFKEQ, per germline. CDR3 protein: CASSQEMAGVGNEQYF. For the CDR3, the DNA is TGTGCCAGCAGCCAAGAGATGGCGGGAGTAGGAAACGAGCAGTACTTC.

The gene calls are TRBV28 and TRBJ1-2; 9 nucleotides line up with TRBD1. The CDR3 totals 15 residues. Losses at the gene ends were 4 bases for V and 8 bases for J; bases not matched to a gene: 11. Germline-derived CDR1 and CDR2 are MDHEN and SYDVKM. CDR3 amino acids: CASSSGQGRSWGYTF. The CDR3, as DNA: TGTGCCAGCAGTTCCGGACAGGGGCGTTCCTGGGGCTACACCTTC.

This clone was detected only once. V usage is TRBV30 and J usage is TRBJ1-3; unclear D gene. CDR1 GTSNPN and CDR2 SVGIG come from the germline V gene (reference sequence). V lost 5 bases to trimming and J lost 1 base, with 6 bases between them. The CDR3 totals 12 residues. The CDR3 here is CAWERSGNTIYF. For the CDR3, the DNA is TGTGCCTGGGAGAGATCTGGAAACACCATATATTTT.

The chain recombines TRBV4-2 with TRBJ2-3, with 8 bases fitting TRBD2. The V gene end was trimmed by 1 base and the J gene end by 4 bases; junction bases not matched to a gene: 4. The CDR3 loop spans 15 amino acids. Germline V gives CDR1 LGHNA, CDR2 YNFKEQ. The CDR3 DNA reads as TGTGCCAGCAGCCAAGGGCGGGGGGCGGCAGATACGCAGTATTTT. Its protein is CASSQGRGAADTQYF.

The rearrangement joins TRBV6-5 to TRBJ1-3; no reliable D call. Germline CDR1 reads MNHEY; CDR2 reads SVGAGI. V was clipped by 8 bases and J by 0 bases, with 8 bases between them. This CDR3 has 13 residues. CDR3 DNA sequence: TGTGCCAGCCGAGAGAGCTCTGGAAACACCATATATTTT. As protein: CASRESSGNTIYF.

The chain carries TRBV2 and TRBJ2-5; no definite D call. The CDR3 is 14 amino acids. Germline-derived CDR1 and CDR2 are SNHLY and FYNNEI. Between the trimmed V and J ends, which lost 5 bases and 1 base, there was a span of 11 bases. CDR3 bases: TGTGCCAGCAGTTTGCGTAGTACCCAAGAGACCCAGTACTTC. Residues: CASSLRSTQETQYF.

CDR3 amino acids: CASSPGRPTSGSGDTQYF. The CDR3 region has the DNA TGTGCCAGCTCACCAGGCAGACCTACTAGCGGGAGTGGAGATACGCAGTATTTT. The V gene is TRBV18, the J gene TRBJ2-3; 11 bases align to TRBD2. This CDR3 is 18 amino acids long. The germline CDR1 and CDR2 sequences are KGHSH and LQKENI. With V trimmed by 2 bases and J by 5 bases, 12 bases remained unmatched.

The chain combines TRBV29-1 with TRBJ2-7; perhaps TRBD1 as D (6 bases). The V end was cut by 4 bases, the J end by 2 bases, with 12 bases between. This CDR3 region has 13 residues. In germline, CDR1 is SQVTM, CDR2 ANQGSEA. In nucleotides, the CDR3 is TGCAGCGTTGGGGCACAGGGCCCCTACGAGCAGTACTTC. It yields the protein CSVGAQGPYEQYF.

The chain's CDR3 is CATSDSGLAGATSTDTQYF. CDR3 nucleotide sequence: TGTGCCACCAGTGACTCGGGACTAGCGGGGGCCACAAGCACAGATACGCAGTATTTT. This rearrangement joins TRBV24-1 to TRBJ2-3, with 14 bases aligning to TRBD2. CDR1 and CDR2 from the germline V gene are KGHDR and SFDVKD. Trimming cost V 4 bases and J 0 bases; bases outside gene matches: 8. The length of the CDR3 is 19 residues.

The chain has TRBV19 and TRBJ2-2; D may be TRBD1 (6 bases). CDR3 length: 15 amino acids. Germline lookup yields CDR1 LNHDA and CDR2 SQIVND (reference sequence). The V end lost 7 bases, the J end lost 7 bases, and 19 bases lay between the germline ends. CDR3 DNA sequence: TGTGCCAGTAACTACTTCACAGGGAAGGTCGGGGAGCTGTTTTTT. Its protein product is CASNYFTGKVGELFF.

This chain joins TRBV3-1 (or the pseudogene TRBV3-2) and TRBJ2-5; TRBD2 matches 9 bases. This CDR3 is built from 15 residues. Germline V gene sequence: CDR1 LGHDT, CDR2 YNNKEL (reference sequence). V lost 7 bases, J lost 2 bases, and 8 bases stayed unmatched. The CDR3 nucleotides read TGTGCCAGCACCGGGGGCGGGGGGGCACAAGAGACCCAGTACTTC. Translating gives CASTGGGGAQETQYF.

V and J are TRBV6-1 and TRBJ2-1; 7 nucleotides agree with TRBD1. The CDR3 is made up of 17 amino acids. Germline V gene sequence: CDR1 MNHNS, CDR2 SASEGT. Trimming took 4 bases from V and 3 from J; bases not matched to a gene: 12. CDR3 nucleotides: TGTGCCAGCAGTGGGACATCCGCAGGGGGTGTCTACAATGAGCAGTTCTTC. Translation: CASSGTSAGGVYNEQFF.

The DNA for the CDR3 is TGTGCCAGCAGCCAAGAATTTCAGGGGTCGCTACAAAGAAACACCATATATTTT. Translation: CASSQEFQGSLQRNTIYF. The chain links TRBV4-2 to TRBJ1-3, with D maybe TRBD1 (6 bases). V lost 0 bases and J lost 5, with 20 bases in between. This CDR3 is 18 amino acids long. Germline CDR1 is LGHNA and CDR2 is YNFKEQ.

The chain links TRBV9 to TRBJ2-5, with 12 bases lining up with TRBD1. The CDR3 spans 15 residues. Germline loops: CDR1 SGDLS, CDR2 YYNGEE. V gave up 4 bases and J gave up 5 bases; unmatched junction bases: 6. The CDR3 sequence is CASSPGDRGQETQYF. The CDR3 nucleotides are TGTGCCAGCAGCCCAGGGGACAGGGGGCAGGAGACCCAGTACTTC.

The chain combines TRBV6-5 with TRBJ1-5, with D hard to call. This CDR3 contains 12 residues. Germline V lookup: CDR1 MNHEY, CDR2 SVGAGI. The V and J ends lost 6 bases and 0 bases respectively, with 3 bases between them. For the CDR3, the DNA is TGTGCCAGCAGACTTAGCAATCAGCCCCAGCATTTT. Translated: CASRLSNQPQHF.

This chain uses TRBV7-3 with TRBJ2-2; possibly TRBD2 for D (5 bases). Germline V gives CDR1 SGHTA, CDR2 FQGTGA. CDR3 size: 14 residues. V was trimmed by 1 base and J by 8 bases, leaving 11 bases between them. CDR3: CASSLKAGVGELFF. The DNA of the CDR3 is TGTGCCAGCAGCTTAAAGGCCGGGGTAGGGGAGCTGTTTTTT.

The V and J genes are TRBV2 and TRBJ1-5, with D tentatively TRBD1 (6 bases). Germline loops: CDR1 SNHLY, CDR2 FYNNEI. The CDR3 totals 12 residues. V lost 4 bases to trimming and J lost 6 bases, with 7 bases between them. CDR3 residues: CASSGQVQPQHF. Here the CDR3 DNA reads TGTGCCAGCAGTGGACAGGTTCAGCCCCAGCATTTT.

The gene calls are TRBV3-1 (or the pseudogene TRBV3-2) and TRBJ2-7; tentative D call: TRBD2 (5 bases). This CDR3 is 15 amino acids long. In germline, CDR1 is LGHDT, CDR2 YNNKEL (reference sequence). V was shortened by 2 bases and J by 4 bases, with 15 bases between the two germline ends. CDR3 DNA: TGTGCCAGCAGCCAAACGCCCCAAGCGGAATACGAGCAGTACTTC. This translates into CASSQTPQAEYEQYF.

V gene TRBV11-3 combines with J gene TRBJ1-1, with no clear D. The V gene lost 3 bases and the J gene lost 3 bases, with 14 bases spanning the gap. CDR3 length: 15 residues. Germline CDR1 SGHNT, CDR2 YENEEA. DNA for the CDR3: TGTGCCAGCAGCTTCTCTTTTGGGCACGACACTGAAGCTTTCTTT. Residues: CASSFSFGHDTEAFF.

The chain couples TRBV12-3 or TRBV12-4 to TRBJ1-5, with TRBD1 identical over 7 bases. The V gene end was trimmed by 6 bases and the J gene end by 7 bases; junction bases not matched to a gene: 6. This CDR3 has 13 amino acids. In DNA form, the CDR3 reads TGTGCCAGCAGCGACAGGGTGGGGCAGCCCCAGCATTTT. Translated, it gives CASSDRVGQPQHF.

The chain employs TRBV6-1 and TRBJ1-2, with a tentative D call TRBD1 (6 bases). V was shortened by 1 base and J by 4 bases, with 10 bases between the two germline ends. The CDR3 is 14 residues long. Germline CDR1 reads MNHNS; CDR2 reads SASEGT. CDR3 sequence: CASSEGNRAYGYTF. The CDR3 DNA reads as TGTGCCAGCAGTGAAGGGAACAGGGCCTATGGCTACACCTTC.

J is TRBJ2-3 and V is TRBV24-1; no definite D call. V lost 0 bases and J lost 3, with 12 bases in between. CDR1 and CDR2 (germline): KGHDR, SFDVKD. The CDR3 is 16 amino acids. The CDR3 sequence: CATSDLVARRTDTQYF. In DNA form, the CDR3 reads TGTGCCACCAGTGATTTGGTCGCCAGGCGAACAGATACGCAGTATTTT.

The chain links TRBV7-6 to TRBJ2-3; a possible D gene is TRBD1 (5 bases). Germline lookup yields CDR1 SGHVS and CDR2 FNYEAQ. The CDR3 runs 14 residues. V shed 2 bases and J shed 1 base, with 7 bases lying between them. CDR3 loop: CASSLLGRTDTQYF. CDR3 nucleotide sequence: TGTGCCAGCAGCTTACTGGGGCGCACAGATACGCAGTATTTT.

This sequence joins TRBV21-1 and TRBJ2-1; the D call TRBD2 from the table was never checked on the DNA. TRBV21-1 is given as a pseudogene. The CDR3 spans 14 residues. CDR3 DNA: TGTGCCAGCAGCACTCTGACTAGGCGCAATGAGCAGTTCTTC. Protein sequence: CASSTLTRRNEQFF.

V is TRBV13 and J is TRBJ2-3; weak D call: TRBD2 (5 bases). With 5 bases removed from V and 1 base from J, the gap between germline ends came to 7 bases. Germline CDR1 PRHDT, CDR2 FYEKMQ (reference sequence). This CDR3 is built from 13 residues. DNA for the CDR3: TGTGCCAGCAGCCAGAGGGGCACAGATACGCAGTATTTT. This sequence encodes CASSQRGTDTQYF.

The chain employs TRBV3-1 (or the pseudogene TRBV3-2) and TRBJ2-3, with 14 bases that match TRBD2. J lost 0 bases, V lost 1 base, and 9 bases had no gene match. Germline loops: CDR1 LGHDT, CDR2 YNNKEL (reference sequence). The CDR3 loop spans 20 amino acids. The CDR3 reads CASSQARLAGGPVSTDTQYF. The CDR3 nucleotides read TGTGCCAGCAGCCAAGCCAGACTAGCGGGAGGGCCCGTTAGCACAGATACGCAGTATTTT.

For the CDR3, the DNA is TGTGCCAGCAGTTACGGTGGGAGTTATGGCTACACCTTC. Translation gives CASSYGGSYGYTF. The chain recombines TRBV12-3 or TRBV12-4 with TRBJ1-2, with no clear D. The CDR3 spans 13 residues. The V end was cut by 4 bases, the J end by 5 bases, with 11 bases between.

This clone was seen a handful of times. The chain carries TRBV28 and TRBJ1-4, with TRBD1 matching 8 bases. This CDR3 contains 17 residues. With V trimmed by 6 bases and J by 5 bases, 14 bases remained unmatched. CDR1 MDHEN and CDR2 SYDVKM come from the germline V gene. The CDR3 sequence: CASRGTYGQGTNEKLFF. CDR3 coding DNA: TGTGCCAGCAGGGGGACCTATGGACAGGGAACGAATGAAAAACTGTTTTTT.